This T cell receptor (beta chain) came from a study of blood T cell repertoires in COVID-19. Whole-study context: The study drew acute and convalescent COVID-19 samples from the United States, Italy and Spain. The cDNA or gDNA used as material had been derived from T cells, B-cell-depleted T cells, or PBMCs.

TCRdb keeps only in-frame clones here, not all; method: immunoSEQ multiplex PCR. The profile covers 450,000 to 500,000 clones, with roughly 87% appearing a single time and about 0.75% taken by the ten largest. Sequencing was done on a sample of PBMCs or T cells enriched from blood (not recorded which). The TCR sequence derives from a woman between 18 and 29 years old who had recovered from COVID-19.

The DNA for the CDR3 is TGTGCCAGCAGTTTTACACGCGAAAAACTGTTTTTT. Protein product: CASSFTREKLFF. The chain has TRBV27 and TRBJ1-4; no clear D gene. The CDR3 is 12 amino acids. Germline-derived CDR1 and CDR2 are MNHEY and SMNVEV (reference sequence). Trimming removed 3 bases from V and 8 bases from J, with 7 bases in between. The variable domain in full, completed from reference TRBV27 and TRBJ1-4, reads EAQVTQNPRYLITVTGKKLTVTCSQNMNHEYMSWYRQDPGLGLRQIYYSMNVEVTDKGDVPEGYKVSRKEKRNFPLILESPSPNQTSLYFCASSFTREKLFFGSGTQLSVL.